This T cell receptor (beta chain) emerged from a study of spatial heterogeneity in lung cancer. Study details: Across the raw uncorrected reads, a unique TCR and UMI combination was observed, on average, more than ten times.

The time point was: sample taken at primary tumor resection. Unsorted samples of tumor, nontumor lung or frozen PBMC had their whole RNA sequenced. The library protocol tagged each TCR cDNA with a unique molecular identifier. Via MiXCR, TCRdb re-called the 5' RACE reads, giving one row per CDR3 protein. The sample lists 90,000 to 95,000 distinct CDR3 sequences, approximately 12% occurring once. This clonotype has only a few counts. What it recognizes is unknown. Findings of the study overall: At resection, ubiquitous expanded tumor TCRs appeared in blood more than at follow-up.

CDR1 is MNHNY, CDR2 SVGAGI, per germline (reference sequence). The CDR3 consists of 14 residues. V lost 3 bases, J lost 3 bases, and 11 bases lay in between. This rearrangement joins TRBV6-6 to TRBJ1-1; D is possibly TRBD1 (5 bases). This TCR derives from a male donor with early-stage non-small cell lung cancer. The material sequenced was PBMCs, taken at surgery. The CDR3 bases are TGTGCCAGCAGTTATGCAGGACACTACACTGAAGCTTTCTTT. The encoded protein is CASSYAGHYTEAFF.